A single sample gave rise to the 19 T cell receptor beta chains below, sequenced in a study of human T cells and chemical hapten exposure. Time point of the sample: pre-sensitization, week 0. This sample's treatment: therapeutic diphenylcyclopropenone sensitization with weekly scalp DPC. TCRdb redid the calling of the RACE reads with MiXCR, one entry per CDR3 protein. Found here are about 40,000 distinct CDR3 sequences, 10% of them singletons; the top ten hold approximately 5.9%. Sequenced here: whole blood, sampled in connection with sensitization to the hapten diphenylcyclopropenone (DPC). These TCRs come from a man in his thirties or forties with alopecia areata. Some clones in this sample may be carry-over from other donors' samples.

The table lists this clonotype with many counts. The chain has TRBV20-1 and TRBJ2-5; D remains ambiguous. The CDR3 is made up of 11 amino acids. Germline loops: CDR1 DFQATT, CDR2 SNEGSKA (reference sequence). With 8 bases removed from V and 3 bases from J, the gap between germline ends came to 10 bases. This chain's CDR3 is CSLRPKETQYF. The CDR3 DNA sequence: TGCAGTTTGCGGCCCAAAGAGACCCAGTACTTC.

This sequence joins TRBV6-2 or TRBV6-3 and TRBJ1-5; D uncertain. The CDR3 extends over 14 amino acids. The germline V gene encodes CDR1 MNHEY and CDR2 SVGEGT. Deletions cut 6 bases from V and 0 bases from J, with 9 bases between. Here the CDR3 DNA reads TGTGCCAGCAGAACGTCTGGTAGCAATCAGCCCCAGCATTTT. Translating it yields CASRTSGSNQPQHF.

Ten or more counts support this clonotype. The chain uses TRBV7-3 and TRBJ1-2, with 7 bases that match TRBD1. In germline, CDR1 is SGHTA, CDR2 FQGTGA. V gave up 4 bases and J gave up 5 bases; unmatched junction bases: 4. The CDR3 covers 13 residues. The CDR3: CASSSGQEYGYTF. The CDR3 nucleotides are TGTGCCAGCAGCTCAGGACAGGAGTATGGCTACACCTTC.

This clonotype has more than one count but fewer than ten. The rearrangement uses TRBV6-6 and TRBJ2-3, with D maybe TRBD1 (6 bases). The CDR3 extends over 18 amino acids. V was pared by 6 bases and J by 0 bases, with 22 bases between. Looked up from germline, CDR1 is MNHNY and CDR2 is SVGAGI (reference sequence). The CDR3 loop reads CASREKIRQAFSTDTQYF. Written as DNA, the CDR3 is TGTGCCAGCAGAGAAAAGATTAGACAGGCCTTTAGCACAGATACGCAGTATTTT.

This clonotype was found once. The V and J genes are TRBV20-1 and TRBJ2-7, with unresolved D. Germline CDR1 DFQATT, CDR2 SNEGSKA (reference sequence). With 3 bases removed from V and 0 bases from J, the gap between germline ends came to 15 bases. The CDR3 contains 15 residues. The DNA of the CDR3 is TGCAGTGCTAGTGGGTTCGGCCCCAGCTCCTACGAGCAGTACTTC. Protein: CSASGFGPSSYEQYF.

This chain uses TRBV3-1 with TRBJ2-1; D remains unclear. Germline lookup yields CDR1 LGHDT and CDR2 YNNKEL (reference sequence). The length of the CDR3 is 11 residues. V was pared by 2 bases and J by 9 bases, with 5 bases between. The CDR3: CASSQRAEQFF. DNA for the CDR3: TGTGCCAGCAGCCAACGTGCTGAGCAGTTCTTC.

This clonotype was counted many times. The CDR3 reads CASSSRDPQETQYF. In DNA form, the CDR3 reads TGTGCCAGCAGCTCCCGGGACCCTCAAGAGACCCAGTACTTC. The rearrangement uses TRBV7-6 and TRBJ2-5; perhaps D is TRBD1 or TRBD2 (5 bases each). This CDR3 is 14 amino acids long. CDR1 is SGHVS, CDR2 FNYEAQ, per germline. V shed 4 bases and J shed 2 bases, with 11 bases lying between them.

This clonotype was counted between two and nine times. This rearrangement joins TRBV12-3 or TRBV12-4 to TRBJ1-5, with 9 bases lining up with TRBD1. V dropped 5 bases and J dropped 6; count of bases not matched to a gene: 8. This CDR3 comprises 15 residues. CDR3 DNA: TGTGCCAGCAGTCCGGGGGGACAGGGTAGTCAGCCCCAGCATTTT. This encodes CASSPGGQGSQPQHF.

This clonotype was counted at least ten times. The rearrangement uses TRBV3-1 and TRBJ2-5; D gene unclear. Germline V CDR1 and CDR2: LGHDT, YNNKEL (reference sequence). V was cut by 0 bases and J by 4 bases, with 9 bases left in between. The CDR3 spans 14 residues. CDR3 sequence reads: CASSQDLRLETQYF. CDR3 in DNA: TGTGCCAGCAGCCAAGATTTAAGATTAGAGACCCAGTACTTC.

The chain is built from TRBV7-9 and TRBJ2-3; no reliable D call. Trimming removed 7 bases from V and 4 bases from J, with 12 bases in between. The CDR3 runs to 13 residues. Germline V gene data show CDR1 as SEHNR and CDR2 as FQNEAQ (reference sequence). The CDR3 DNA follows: TGTGCCAGCATCAAAGGGAACTCAGATACGCAGTATTTT. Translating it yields CASIKGNSDTQYF.

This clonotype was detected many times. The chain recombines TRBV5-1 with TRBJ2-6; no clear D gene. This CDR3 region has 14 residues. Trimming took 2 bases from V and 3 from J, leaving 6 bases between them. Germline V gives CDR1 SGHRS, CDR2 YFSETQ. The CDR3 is CASSFSLGANVLTF. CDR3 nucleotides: TGCGCCAGCAGCTTCAGCCTTGGGGCCAACGTCCTGACTTTC.

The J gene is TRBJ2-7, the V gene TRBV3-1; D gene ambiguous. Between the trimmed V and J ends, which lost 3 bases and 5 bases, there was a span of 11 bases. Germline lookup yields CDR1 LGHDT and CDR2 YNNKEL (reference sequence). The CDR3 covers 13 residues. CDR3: CASSQRGQHEQYV. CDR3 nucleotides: TGTGCCAGCAGCCAGCGAGGCCAGCACGAGCAGTACGTC.

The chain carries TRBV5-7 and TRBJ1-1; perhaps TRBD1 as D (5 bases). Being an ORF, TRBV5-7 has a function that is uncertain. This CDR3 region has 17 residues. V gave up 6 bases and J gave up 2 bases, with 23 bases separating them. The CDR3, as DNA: TGTGCCAGCATTCGTGGTGGGCCAGGGATTATCAACACTGAAGCTTTCTTT. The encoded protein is CASIRGGPGIINTEAFF.

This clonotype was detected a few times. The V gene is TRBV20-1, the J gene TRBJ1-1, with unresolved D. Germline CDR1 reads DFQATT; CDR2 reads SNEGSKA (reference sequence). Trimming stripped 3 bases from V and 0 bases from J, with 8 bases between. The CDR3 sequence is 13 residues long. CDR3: CSASRGMNTEAFF. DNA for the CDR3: TGCAGTGCTAGCAGAGGGATGAACACTGAAGCTTTCTTT.

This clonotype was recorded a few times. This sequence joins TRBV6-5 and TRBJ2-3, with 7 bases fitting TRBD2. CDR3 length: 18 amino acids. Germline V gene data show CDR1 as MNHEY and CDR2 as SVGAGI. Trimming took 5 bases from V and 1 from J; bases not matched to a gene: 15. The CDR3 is CASSASSPGTIGTDTQYF. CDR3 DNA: TGTGCCAGCAGTGCCTCCTCACCTGGGACTATAGGCACAGATACGCAGTATTTT.

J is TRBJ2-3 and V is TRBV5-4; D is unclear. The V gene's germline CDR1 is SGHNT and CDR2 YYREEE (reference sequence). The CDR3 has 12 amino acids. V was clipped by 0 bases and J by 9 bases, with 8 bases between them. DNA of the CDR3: TGTGCCAGCAGCTTGGACTATAACACGCAGTATTTT. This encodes CASSLDYNTQYF.

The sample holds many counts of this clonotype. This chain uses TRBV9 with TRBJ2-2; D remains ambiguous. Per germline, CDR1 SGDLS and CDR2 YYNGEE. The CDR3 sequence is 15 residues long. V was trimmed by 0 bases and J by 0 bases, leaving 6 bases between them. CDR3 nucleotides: TGTGCCAGCAGCGTAGGGCGAGCGAACACCGGGGAGCTGTTTTTT. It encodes CASSVGRANTGELFF.

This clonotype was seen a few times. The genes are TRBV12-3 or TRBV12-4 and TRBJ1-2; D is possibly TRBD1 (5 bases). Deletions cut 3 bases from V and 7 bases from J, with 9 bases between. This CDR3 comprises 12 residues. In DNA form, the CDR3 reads TGTGCCAGCAGTTTCGGGGGATCTGGCTACACCTTC. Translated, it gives CASSFGGSGYTF.

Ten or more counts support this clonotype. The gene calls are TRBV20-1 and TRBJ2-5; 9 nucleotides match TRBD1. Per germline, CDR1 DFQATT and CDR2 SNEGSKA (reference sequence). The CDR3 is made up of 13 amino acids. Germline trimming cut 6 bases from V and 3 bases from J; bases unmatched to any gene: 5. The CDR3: CSARQGGKETQYF. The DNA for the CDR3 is TGCAGTGCCCGACAGGGGGGGAAAGAGACCCAGTACTTC.